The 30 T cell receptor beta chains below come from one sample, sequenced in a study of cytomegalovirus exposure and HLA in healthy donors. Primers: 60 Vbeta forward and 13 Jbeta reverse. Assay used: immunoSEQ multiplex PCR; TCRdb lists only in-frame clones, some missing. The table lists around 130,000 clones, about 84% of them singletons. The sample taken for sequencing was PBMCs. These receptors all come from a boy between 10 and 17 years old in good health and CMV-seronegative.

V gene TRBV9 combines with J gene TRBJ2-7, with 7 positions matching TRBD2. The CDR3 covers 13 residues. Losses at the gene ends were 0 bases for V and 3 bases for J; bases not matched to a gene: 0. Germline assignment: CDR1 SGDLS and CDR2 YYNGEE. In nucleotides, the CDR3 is TGTGCCAGCAGCGTAGGGGAGGGCTACGAGCAGTACTTC. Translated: CASSVGEGYEQYF.

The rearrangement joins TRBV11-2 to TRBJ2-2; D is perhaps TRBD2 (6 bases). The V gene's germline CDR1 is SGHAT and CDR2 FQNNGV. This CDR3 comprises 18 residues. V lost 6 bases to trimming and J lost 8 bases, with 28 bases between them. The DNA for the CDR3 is TGTGCCAGCAGATACTCGGGCGGGATAGCCACCTGGGAAGGGGAGCTGTTTTTT. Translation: CASRYSGGIATWEGELFF.

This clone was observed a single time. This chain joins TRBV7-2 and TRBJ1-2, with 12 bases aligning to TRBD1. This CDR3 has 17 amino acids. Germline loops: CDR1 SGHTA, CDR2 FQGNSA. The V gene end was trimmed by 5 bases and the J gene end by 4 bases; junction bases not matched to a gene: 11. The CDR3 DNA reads TGTGCCAGCAGCCAAGGCGGGACAGGGGGCAGGCCCTATGGCTACACCTTC. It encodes CASSQGGTGGRPYGYTF.

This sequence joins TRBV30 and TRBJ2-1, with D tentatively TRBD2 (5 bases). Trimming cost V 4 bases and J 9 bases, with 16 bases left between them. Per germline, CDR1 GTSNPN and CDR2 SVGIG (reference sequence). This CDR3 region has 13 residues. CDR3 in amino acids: CAWTVERATEQFF. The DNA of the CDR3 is TGTGCCTGGACCGTGGAGAGGGCCACTGAGCAGTTCTTC.

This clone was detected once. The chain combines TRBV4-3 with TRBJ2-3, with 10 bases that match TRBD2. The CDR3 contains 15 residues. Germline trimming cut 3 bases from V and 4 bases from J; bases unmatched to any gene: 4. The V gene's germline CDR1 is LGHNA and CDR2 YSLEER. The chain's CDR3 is CASSHEAGGADTQYF. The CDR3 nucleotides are TGCGCCAGCAGCCATGAAGCGGGGGGGGCAGATACGCAGTATTTT.

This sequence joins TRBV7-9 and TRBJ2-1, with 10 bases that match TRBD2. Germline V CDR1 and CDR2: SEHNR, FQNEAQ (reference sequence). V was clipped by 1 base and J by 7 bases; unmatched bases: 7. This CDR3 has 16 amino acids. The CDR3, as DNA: TGTGCCAGCAGCTTAGGCTGGCTAGCGGGAGTAAATGAGCAGTTCTTC. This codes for CASSLGWLAGVNEQFF.

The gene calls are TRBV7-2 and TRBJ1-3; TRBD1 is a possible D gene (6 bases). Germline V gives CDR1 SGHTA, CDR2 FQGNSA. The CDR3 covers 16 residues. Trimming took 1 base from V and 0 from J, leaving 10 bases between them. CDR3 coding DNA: TGTGCCAGCAGCTTAGAGTGGGGGCGCTCTGGAAACACCATATATTTT. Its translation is CASSLEWGRSGNTIYF. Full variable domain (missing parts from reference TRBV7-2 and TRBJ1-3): GAGVSQSPSNKVTEKGKDVELRCDPISGHTALYWYRQSLGQGLEFLIYFQGNSAPDKSGLPSDRFSAERTGGSVSTLTIQRTQQEDSAVYLCASSLEWGRSGNTIYFGEGSWLTVV.

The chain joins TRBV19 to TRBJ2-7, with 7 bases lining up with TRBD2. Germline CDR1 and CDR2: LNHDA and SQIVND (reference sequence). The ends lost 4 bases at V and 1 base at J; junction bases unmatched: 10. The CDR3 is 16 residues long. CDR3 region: CASSTILAPRSYEQYF. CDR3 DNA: TGTGCCAGTAGTACTATACTAGCGCCGAGGTCCTACGAGCAGTACTTC.

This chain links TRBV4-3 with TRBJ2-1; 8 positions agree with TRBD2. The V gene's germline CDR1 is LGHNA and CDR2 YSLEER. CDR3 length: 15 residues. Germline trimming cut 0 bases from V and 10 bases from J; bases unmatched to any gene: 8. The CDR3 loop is CASSQDLLEREEQFF. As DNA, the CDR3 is TGCGCCAGCAGCCAAGATCTCTTGGAGCGGGAGGAGCAGTTCTTC.

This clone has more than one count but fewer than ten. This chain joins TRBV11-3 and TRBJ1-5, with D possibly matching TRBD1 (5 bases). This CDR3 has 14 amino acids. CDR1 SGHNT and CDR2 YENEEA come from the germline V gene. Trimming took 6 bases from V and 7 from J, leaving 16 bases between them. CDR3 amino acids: CASRVQGVGQPQHF. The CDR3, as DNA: TGTGCCAGCAGGGTTCAGGGCGTCGGCCAGCCCCAGCATTTT.

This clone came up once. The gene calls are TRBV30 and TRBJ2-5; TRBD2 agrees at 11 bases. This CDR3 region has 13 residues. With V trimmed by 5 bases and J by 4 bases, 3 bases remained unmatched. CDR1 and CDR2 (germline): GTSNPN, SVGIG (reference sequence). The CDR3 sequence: CAWGGLAGETQYF. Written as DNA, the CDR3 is TGTGCCTGGGGCGGACTAGCGGGAGAGACCCAGTACTTC.

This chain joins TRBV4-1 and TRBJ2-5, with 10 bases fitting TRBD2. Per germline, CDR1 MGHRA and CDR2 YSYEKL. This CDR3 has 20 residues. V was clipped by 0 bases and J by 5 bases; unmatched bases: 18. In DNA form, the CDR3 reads TGCGCCAGCAGCCAAGACGGGATGCTCCGGGCTAGCGGGAGAGGGGAGACCCAGTACTTC. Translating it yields CASSQDGMLRASGRGETQYF.

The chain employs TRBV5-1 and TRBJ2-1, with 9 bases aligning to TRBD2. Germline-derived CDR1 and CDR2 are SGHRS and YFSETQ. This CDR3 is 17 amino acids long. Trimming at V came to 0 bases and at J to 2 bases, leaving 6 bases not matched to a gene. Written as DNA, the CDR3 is TGCGCCAGCAGCTTGGGTGTTAGGACTAGCGCCTACAATGAGCAGTTCTTC. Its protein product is CASSLGVRTSAYNEQFF.

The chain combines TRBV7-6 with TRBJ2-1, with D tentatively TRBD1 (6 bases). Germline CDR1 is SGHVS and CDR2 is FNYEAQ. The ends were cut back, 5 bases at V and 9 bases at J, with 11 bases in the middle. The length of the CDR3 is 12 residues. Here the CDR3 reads CASSHRESEQFF. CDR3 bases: TGTGCCAGCAGCCACAGGGAGAGTGAGCAGTTCTTC.

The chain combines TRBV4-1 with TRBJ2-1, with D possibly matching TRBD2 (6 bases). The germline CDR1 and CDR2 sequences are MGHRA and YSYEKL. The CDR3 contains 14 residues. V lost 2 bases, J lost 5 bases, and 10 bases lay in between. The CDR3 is CASSQSQRDNEQFF. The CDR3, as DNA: TGCGCCAGCAGCCAAAGCCAGCGGGACAATGAGCAGTTCTTC.

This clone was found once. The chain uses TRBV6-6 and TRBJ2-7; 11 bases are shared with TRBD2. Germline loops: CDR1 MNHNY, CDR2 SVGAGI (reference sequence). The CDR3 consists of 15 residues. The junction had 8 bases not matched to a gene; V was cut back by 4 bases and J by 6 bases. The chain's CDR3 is CASSSLLAGASEQYF. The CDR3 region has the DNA TGTGCCAGCAGTTCCCTACTAGCGGGAGCGAGCGAGCAGTACTTC.

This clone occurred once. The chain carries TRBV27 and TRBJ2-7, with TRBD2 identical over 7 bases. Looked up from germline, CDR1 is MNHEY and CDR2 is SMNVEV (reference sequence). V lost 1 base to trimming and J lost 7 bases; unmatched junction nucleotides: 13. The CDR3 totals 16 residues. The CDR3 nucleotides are TGTGCCAGCAGTTTATATATCGACCCGCTGGGAGGGGAGCAGTACTTC. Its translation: CASSLYIDPLGGEQYF.

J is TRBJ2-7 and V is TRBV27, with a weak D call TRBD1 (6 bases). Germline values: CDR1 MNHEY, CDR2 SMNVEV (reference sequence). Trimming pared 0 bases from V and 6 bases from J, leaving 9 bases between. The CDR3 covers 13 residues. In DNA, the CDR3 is TGTGCCAGCAGTTTATCACAGGGTGGCGAGCAGTACTTC. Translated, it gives CASSLSQGGEQYF.

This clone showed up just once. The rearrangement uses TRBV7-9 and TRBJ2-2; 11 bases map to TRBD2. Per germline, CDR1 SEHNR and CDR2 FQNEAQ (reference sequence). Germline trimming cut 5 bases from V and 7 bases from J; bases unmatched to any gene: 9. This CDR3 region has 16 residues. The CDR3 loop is CASSPRLAGFDGELFF. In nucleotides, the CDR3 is TGTGCCAGCAGCCCCCGACTAGCGGGATTTGACGGGGAGCTGTTTTTT.

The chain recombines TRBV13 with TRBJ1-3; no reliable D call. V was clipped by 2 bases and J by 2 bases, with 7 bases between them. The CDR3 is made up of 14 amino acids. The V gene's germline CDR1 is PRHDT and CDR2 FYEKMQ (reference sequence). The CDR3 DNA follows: TGTGCCAGCAGCTTATTGGGAGCTGGAAACACCATATATTTT. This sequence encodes CASSLLGAGNTIYF.

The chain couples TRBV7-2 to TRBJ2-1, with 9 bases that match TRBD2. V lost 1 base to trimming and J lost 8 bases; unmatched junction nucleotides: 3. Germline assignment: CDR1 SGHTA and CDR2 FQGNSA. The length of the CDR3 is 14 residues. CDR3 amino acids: CASSLVSGSYEQFF. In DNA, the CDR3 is TGTGCCAGCAGCTTAGTTAGCGGGAGTTATGAGCAGTTCTTC.

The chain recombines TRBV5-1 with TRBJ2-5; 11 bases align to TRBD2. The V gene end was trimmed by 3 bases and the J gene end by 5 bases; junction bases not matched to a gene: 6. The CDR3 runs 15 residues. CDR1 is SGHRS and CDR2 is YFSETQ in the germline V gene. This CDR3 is CASSSASGRRETQYF. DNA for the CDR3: TGCGCCAGCAGCTCGGCTAGCGGGAGGAGGGAGACCCAGTACTTC. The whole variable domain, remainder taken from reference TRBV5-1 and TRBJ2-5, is KAGVTQTPRYLIKTRGQQVTLSCSPISGHRSVSWYQQTPGQGLQFLFEYFSETQRNKGNFPGRFSGRQFSNSRSEMNVSTLELGDSALYLCASSSASGRRETQYFGPGTRLLVL.

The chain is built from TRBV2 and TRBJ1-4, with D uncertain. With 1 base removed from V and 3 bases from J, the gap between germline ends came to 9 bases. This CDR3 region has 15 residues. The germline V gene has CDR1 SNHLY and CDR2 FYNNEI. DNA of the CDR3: TGTGCCAGCAGTGAAGTTGGGAGACCTAATGAAAAACTGTTTTTT. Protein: CASSEVGRPNEKLFF.

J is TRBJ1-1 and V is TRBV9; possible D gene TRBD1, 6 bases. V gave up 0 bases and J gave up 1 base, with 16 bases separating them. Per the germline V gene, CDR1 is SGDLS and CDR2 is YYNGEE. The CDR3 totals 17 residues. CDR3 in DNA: TGTGCCAGCAGCGTAGACCCCAGGGGTTCATCGAACACTGAAGCTTTCTTT. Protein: CASSVDPRGSSNTEAFF.

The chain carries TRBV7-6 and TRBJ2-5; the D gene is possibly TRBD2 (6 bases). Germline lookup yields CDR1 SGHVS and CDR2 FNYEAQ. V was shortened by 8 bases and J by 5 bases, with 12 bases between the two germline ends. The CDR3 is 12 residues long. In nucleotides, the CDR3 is TGTGCCAGCCGCAGGGCGGGGGAGACCCAGTACTTC. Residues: CASRRAGETQYF. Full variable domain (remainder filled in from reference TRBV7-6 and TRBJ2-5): GAGVSQSPRYKVTKRGQDVALRCDPISGHVSLYWYRQALGQGPEFLTYFNYEAQQDKSGLPNDRFSAERPEGSISTLTIQRTEQRDSAMYRCASRRAGETQYFGPGTRLLVL.

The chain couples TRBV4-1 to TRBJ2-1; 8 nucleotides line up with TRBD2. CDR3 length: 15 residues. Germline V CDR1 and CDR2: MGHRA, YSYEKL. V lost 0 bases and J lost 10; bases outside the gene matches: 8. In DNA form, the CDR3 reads TGCGCCAGCAGCCAAGATGGCCTAGCGGGCATCGAGCAGTTCTTC. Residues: CASSQDGLAGIEQFF.

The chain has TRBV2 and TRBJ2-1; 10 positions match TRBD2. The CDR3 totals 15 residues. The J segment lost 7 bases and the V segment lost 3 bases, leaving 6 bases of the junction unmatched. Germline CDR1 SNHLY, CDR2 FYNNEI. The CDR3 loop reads CASSERLAGINEQFF. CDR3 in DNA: TGTGCCAGCAGTGAGAGACTAGCGGGCATTAATGAGCAGTTCTTC.

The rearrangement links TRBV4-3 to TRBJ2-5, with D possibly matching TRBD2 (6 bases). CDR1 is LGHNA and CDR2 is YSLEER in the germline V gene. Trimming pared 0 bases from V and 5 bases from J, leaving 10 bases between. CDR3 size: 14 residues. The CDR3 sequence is CASSQEVGRETQYF. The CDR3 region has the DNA TGCGCCAGCAGCCAAGAAGTGGGGAGGGAGACCCAGTACTTC.

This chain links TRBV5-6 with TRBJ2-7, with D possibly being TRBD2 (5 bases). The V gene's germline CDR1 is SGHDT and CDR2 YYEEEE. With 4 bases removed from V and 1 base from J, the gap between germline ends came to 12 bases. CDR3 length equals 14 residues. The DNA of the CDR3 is TGTGCCAGCAGCGGGCGGGCCAAATCCTACGAGCAGTACTTC. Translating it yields CASSGRAKSYEQYF.

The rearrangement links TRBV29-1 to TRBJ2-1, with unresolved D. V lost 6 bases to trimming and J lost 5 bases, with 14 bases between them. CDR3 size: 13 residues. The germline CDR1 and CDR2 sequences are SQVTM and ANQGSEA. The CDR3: CSVMWLSDNEQFF. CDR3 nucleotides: TGCAGCGTGATGTGGTTGTCGGACAATGAGCAGTTCTTC.